This T cell receptor beta chain was identified in a study of control samples from healthy donors and cancer patients. With V trimmed by 0 bases and J by 1 base, 5 bases remained unmatched. The CDR3 runs 16 residues. In germline, CDR1 is SGDLS, CDR2 YYNGEE. Produced via immunoSEQ multiplex PCR; TCRdb's table is partial and in-frame only. The data show some 130,000 clones, roughly 94% seen once. Sequenced: blood. This clonotype was sampled from a man aged 30 to 45 in good health. V and J are TRBV9 and TRBJ2-5; TRBD2 aligns across 8 bases. The CDR3 region has the DNA TGTGCCAGCAGCGTAGATGGCGGGGGGTTCCAAGAGACCCAGTACTTC. It codes for CASSVDGGGFQETQYF. The full variable domain, in which reference TRBV9 and TRBJ2-5 provide the parts outside the CDR3, is DSGVTQTPKHLITATGQRVTLRCSPRSGDLSVYWYQQSLDQGLQFLIQYYNGEERAKGNILERFSAQQFPDLHSELNLSSLELGDSALYFCASSVDGGGFQETQYFGPGTRLLVL.